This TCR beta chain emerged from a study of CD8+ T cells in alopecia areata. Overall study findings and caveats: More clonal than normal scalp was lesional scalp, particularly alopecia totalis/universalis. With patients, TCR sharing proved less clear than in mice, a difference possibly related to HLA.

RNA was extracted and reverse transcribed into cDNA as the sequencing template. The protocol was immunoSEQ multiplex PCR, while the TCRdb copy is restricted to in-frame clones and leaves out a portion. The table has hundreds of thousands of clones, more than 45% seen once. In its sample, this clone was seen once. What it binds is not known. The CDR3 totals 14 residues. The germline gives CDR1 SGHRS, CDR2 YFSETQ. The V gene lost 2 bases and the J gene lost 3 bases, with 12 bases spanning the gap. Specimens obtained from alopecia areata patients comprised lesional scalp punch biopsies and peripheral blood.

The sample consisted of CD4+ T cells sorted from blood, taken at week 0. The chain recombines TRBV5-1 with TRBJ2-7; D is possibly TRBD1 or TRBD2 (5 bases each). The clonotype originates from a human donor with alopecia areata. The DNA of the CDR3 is TGCGCCAGCAGCTTAGAGGGGACCGGCTACGAGCAGTACTTC. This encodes CASSLEGTGYEQYF.